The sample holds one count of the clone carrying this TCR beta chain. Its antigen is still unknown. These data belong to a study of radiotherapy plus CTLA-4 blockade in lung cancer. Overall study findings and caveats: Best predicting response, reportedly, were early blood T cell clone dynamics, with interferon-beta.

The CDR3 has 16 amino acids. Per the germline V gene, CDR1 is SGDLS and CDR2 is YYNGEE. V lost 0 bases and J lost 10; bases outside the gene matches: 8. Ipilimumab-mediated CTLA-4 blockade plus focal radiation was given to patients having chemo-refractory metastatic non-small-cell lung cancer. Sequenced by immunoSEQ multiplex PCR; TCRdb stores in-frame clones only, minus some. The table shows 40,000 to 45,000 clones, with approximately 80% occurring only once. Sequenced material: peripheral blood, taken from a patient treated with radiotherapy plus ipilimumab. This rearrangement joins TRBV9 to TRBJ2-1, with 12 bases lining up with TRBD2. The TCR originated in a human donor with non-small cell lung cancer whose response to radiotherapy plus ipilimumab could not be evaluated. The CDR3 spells CASSVATGLAGGEQFF. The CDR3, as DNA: TGTGCCAGCAGCGTAGCTACTGGGCTAGCGGGAGGGGAGCAGTTCTTC.